This T cell receptor beta chain emerged from a study of blood T cell repertoires in COVID-19. As for the study in general: Nucleic acid was either cDNA or gDNA, and it came from T cells, B-cell-depleted T cells, or PBMCs.

In the original workflow: Quantification of nucleated cells was approximated via reference gene primer amplification. Assay: immunoSEQ multiplex PCR; the TCRdb copy retains only in-frame clones and omits some. That table is the source of V, J and clone size, and D and trimming were worked out from the DNA. The table records approximately 160,000 clones, about 80% of them present only once. CDR1 and CDR2 (germline): LNHNV, YYDKDF (reference sequence). V was trimmed by 3 bases and J by 6 bases, leaving 15 bases between them. This CDR3 region has 15 residues. The chain recombines TRBV15 with TRBJ2-1; D possibly corresponds to TRBD1 (5 bases). The clonotype was recovered from a woman of 80 years or more with acute or convalescent COVID-19. Material: peripheral blood. The DNA of the CDR3 is TGTGCCACCAGCAGTGGGCAGGGTTGGAGCAATGAGCAGTTCTTC. This sequence encodes CATSSGQGWSNEQFF.